Listed below are T cell receptor beta chains from one sample, sequenced in a study of blood T cell repertoires in COVID-19. The repertoire was sequenced with immunoSEQ multiplex PCR; TCRdb's copy has only in-frame clones and lacks some. The repertoire holds under 65,000 clones, with about nine tenths as singletons. Sequences were obtained from peripheral blood. These receptors were obtained from a woman aged 80 or older with COVID-19, enrolled during active disease. The CDR3 runs from the conserved cysteine through the conserved F or W. D genes are given only for firm matches. Clone size, where shown, is once, few, many, or a class for clones that have expanded.

abundance,j_gene,d_gene,v_gene,CDR3aa,CDR3nt
.,TRBJ1-1,.,TRBV30,CAWSVVRGTEAFF,TGTGCCTGGAGTGTCGTCAGGGGCACTGAAGCTTTCTTT
.,TRBJ2-1,TRBD2,TRBV14,CASSPRTSGELPSYNEQFF,TGTGCCAGCAGCCCCCGGACTAGCGGGGAGCTCCCCTCCTACAATGAGCAGTTCTTC
.,TRBJ1-2,TRBD1,TRBV2,CASKWEQGSYGYTF,TGTGCCAGCAAATGGGAACAGGGGAGCTATGGCTACACCTTC
once,TRBJ1-1,TRBD1,TRBV3-1/TRBV3-2,CASSSPRDSLNTEAFF,TGTGCCAGCAGCTCTCCTCGGGACAGCTTGAACACTGAAGCTTTCTTT
.,TRBJ1-1,.,TRBV18,CASSPKDRTSPLNTEAFF,TGTGCCAGCTCACCGAAAGACAGGACTTCGCCTCTGAACACTGAAGCTTTCTTT
.,TRBJ1-3,.,TRBV5-1,CASSLSGETGNTIYF,TGCGCCAGCAGCTTGTCCGGGGAAACTGGAAACACCATATATTTT
.,TRBJ2-7,TRBD1,TRBV7-9,CASSLARDRAYEQYF,TGTGCCAGCAGCTTAGCTAGGGACAGGGCCTACGAGCAGTACTTC
.,TRBJ1-2,.,TRBV5-4,CASTRVAGGSLEGYTF,TGTGCCAGCACTAGAGTGGCGGGCGGGAGTTTAGAAGGGTACACCTTC
.,TRBJ2-1,.,TRBV7-8,CASSREYNEQFF,TGTGCCAGCAGCCGGGAGTACAATGAGCAGTTCTTC
.,TRBJ1-1,.,TRBV19,CASSISRAPKDTEAFF,TGTGCCAGTAGTATCTCCAGGGCCCCTAAGGACACTGAAGCTTTCTTT
large,TRBJ2-7,.,TRBV25-1,CASSVKTFEQYF,TGTGCCAGCAGTGTTAAAACATTCGAGCAGTACTTC
.,TRBJ1-5,.,TRBV10-3,CAISDRANQPQHF,TGTGCCATCAGTGACAGGGCTAATCAGCCCCAGCATTTT
.,TRBJ1-3,.,TRBV5-1,CASSQGHTGNTIYF,TGCGCCAGCAGTCAGGGGCACACTGGAAACACCATATATTTT
.,TRBJ1-1,TRBD1,TRBV6-5,CASRGTGQHLEAFF,TGTGCCAGCAGGGGGACGGGACAGCACCTAGAAGCTTTCTTT
once,TRBJ2-7,.,TRBV4-1,CASSQGPLARNEQYF,TGCGCCAGCAGCCAAGGACCCCTAGCGAGAAACGAGCAGTACTTC
.,TRBJ2-6,TRBD1,TRBV6-1,CASSAPQGPFSSGANVLTF,TGTGCCAGCAGTGCCCCACAGGGGCCCTTTTCTTCTGGGGCCAACGTCCTGACTTTC
few,TRBJ2-2,.,TRBV11-2,CASSPHEAGTGELFF,TGTGCCAGCAGCCCCCACGAGGCCGGAACCGGGGAGCTGTTTTTT
.,TRBJ2-2,TRBD1,TRBV24-1,CATSVAGGTGELFF,TGTGCCACCAGTGTGGCAGGGGGCACCGGGGAGCTGTTTTTT
.,TRBJ2-7,.,TRBV6-5,CASSYSSTGLVEQYF,TGTGCCAGCAGTTACTCGAGCACAGGGTTAGTCGAGCAGTACTTC
.,TRBJ1-1,TRBD1,TRBV6-5,CASTTGGAWGTEAFF,TGTGCCAGTACGACAGGGGGCGCTTGGGGCACTGAAGCTTTCTTT
.,TRBJ1-6,TRBD1,TRBV5-8,CASSAGTGGINSPLHF,TGTGCCAGCAGCGCTGGGACAGGGGGCATCAATTCACCCCTCCACTTT
.,TRBJ1-2,TRBD1,TRBV6-5,CASSYMRTGGVGGYTF,TGTGCCAGCAGTTACATGCGCACAGGGGGGGTAGGTGGCTACACCTTC
.,TRBJ2-7,.,TRBV7-2,CASSQRLDYEQYF,TGTGCCAGCAGCCAACGACTGGACTACGAGCAGTACTTC
.,TRBJ2-2,.,TRBV7-9,CASSPQGPFPGELFF,TGTGCCAGCAGCCCTCAGGGGCCATTCCCCGGGGAGCTGTTTTTT
.,TRBJ1-5,.,TRBV30,CACSYRSNQPQHF,TGTGCCTGCTCTTACAGGAGTAATCAGCCCCAGCATTTT
.,TRBJ1-2,TRBD1,TRBV5-1,CASSWTGKGAGYTF,TGCGCCAGCAGCTGGACAGGGAAGGGCGCTGGCTACACCTTC
.,TRBJ2-1,.,TRBV19,CASSLGAGGTGEQFF,TGTGCCAGTAGTCTTGGGGCAGGGGGGACGGGGGAGCAGTTCTTC
.,TRBJ1-3,.,TRBV19,CASSIGGLHSGNTIYF,TGTGCCAGTAGTATCGGAGGCCTCCACTCTGGAAACACCATATATTTT
.,TRBJ1-3,TRBD1,TRBV5-1,CASSLETGVKGNTIYF,TGCGCCAGCAGCTTGGAGACAGGGGTGAAAGGAAACACCATATATTTT
.,TRBJ1-2,.,TRBV9,CASSRAGVQGYTF,TGTGCCAGCAGCCGGGCAGGGGTACAAGGCTACACCTTC
few,TRBJ2-1,TRBD2,TRBV3-1/TRBV3-2,CASSAPGLGYEQFF,TGTGCCAGCAGCGCTCCGGGACTAGGTTATGAGCAGTTCTTC
few,TRBJ1-1,.,TRBV4-1,CASSQDRRGITEAFF,TGCGCCAGCAGCCAAGATCGAAGGGGAATCACTGAAGCTTTCTTT
few,TRBJ2-7,.,TRBV11-2,CASSVHRAYEQYF,TGTGCCAGCAGCGTACACAGAGCCTACGAGCAGTACTTC
.,TRBJ2-5,TRBD2,TRBV9,CASSVLAGGPETQYF,TGTGCCAGCAGCGTACTAGCGGGGGGGCCTGAGACCCAGTACTTC
.,TRBJ1-3,.,TRBV6-1,CASSDSRRAYRAGNTIYF,TGTGCCAGCAGTGATTCCAGAAGGGCCTACAGGGCGGGAAACACCATATATTTT
.,TRBJ2-1,.,TRBV15,CATRGPVYNEQFF,TGTGCCACGCGCGGGCCGGTTTACAATGAGCAGTTCTTC
.,TRBJ2-7,TRBD1,TRBV7-2,CASSSTQGAYEQYF,TGTGCCAGCAGCTCTACGCAGGGGGCCTACGAGCAGTACTTC
.,TRBJ2-1,.,TRBV5-1,CASSLQEGNEQFF,TGCGCCAGCAGCTTACAGGAGGGCAATGAGCAGTTCTTC
.,TRBJ1-2,.,TRBV2,CASSPDRLNGYTF,TGTGCCAGCAGTCCAGACAGGTTAAATGGCTACACCTTC
.,TRBJ1-1,TRBD1,TRBV19,CASSAPTGVNTEAFF,TGTGCCAGTAGTGCCCCGACAGGGGTGAACACTGAAGCTTTCTTT
.,TRBJ1-2,.,TRBV5-6,CASTRGSGYTF,TGTGCCAGCACGCGGGGGAGCGGCTACACCTTC
.,TRBJ2-5,.,TRBV19,CASRGPGETQYF,TGTGCCAGCAGGGGTCCGGGGGAGACCCAGTACTTC
.,TRBJ2-7,TRBD1,TRBV9,CASSRQGYEQYF,TGTGCCAGCTCCAGACAGGGGTACGAGCAGTACTTC
.,TRBJ2-7,TRBD2,TRBV6-5,CASSLSGGASYEQYF,TGTGCCAGCAGTTTGAGCGGGGGGGCCTCCTACGAGCAGTACTTC
.,TRBJ2-7,TRBD1,TRBV5-1,CASSLGYGWGQDPYEQYF,TGCGCCAGCAGCTTGGGCTATGGGTGGGGACAGGATCCCTACGAGCAGTACTTC
few,TRBJ2-3,TRBD2,TRBV5-1,CASSLGTSGGPSTQYF,TGCGCCAGCAGCTTGGGGACTAGCGGGGGGCCCAGTACGCAGTATTTT
.,TRBJ2-7,TRBD1,TRBV12-5,CASGFQGTGALRSSYEQYF,TGTGCTAGTGGTTTTCAAGGGACAGGGGCCCTTCGAAGCTCCTACGAGCAGTACTTC
.,TRBJ1-3,.,TRBV19,CASSMADFSGNTIYF,TGTGCCAGTAGTATGGCAGACTTCTCTGGAAACACCATATATTTT
.,TRBJ2-7,TRBD2,TRBV6-5,CATKRGVYEQYF,TGTGCCACCAAGCGGGGGGTGTACGAGCAGTACTTC
.,TRBJ2-3,.,TRBV6-5,CASTSDYSDTQYF,TGTGCCAGCACCTCGGACTACTCAGATACGCAGTATTTT
.,TRBJ2-1,TRBD2,TRBV10-3,CAISESRTSGGADEQFF,TGTGCCATCAGTGAGTCGAGAACTAGCGGGGGGGCCGATGAGCAGTTCTTC
.,TRBJ2-1,TRBD1,TRBV25-1,CASSESGTGSYNEQFF,TGTGCCAGCAGTGAATCTGGGACAGGGTCTTACAATGAGCAGTTCTTC
.,TRBJ2-4,.,TRBV11-2,CASSLPGLAKNIQYF,TGTGCCAGCAGCTTGCCAGGGCTAGCCAAAAACATTCAGTACTTC